The 20 T cell receptor beta chains below all came from one sample that was sequenced in a study of cytomegalovirus exposure and HLA in healthy donors listed by TCRdb under 2017. The method behind the library was the immunoSEQ multiplex PCR assay. For the multiplex PCR, a mixture combining 60 forward primers for TCR Vbeta segments and 13 reverse primers for TCR Jbeta segments was used. In its TCRdb copy, this immuneACCESS table keeps in-frame sequences only and misses some clones. Where compared with another copy, unresolved V genes explain less than half of these, and the others have no known cause. This sample holds 150,000 to 200,000 clones; approximately 80% were observed only once. Approximately 0.99% of the sample comes from the top ten. What was sequenced was PBMCs. The receptors shown here come from a woman aged 40 to 50 in good health and CMV-seronegative.

The chain has TRBV9 and TRBJ1-2, with D maybe TRBD1 (5 bases). The CDR3 loop spans 14 amino acids. Germline V gene sequence: CDR1 SGDLS, CDR2 YYNGEE. V gave up 0 bases and J gave up 3 bases, with 9 bases separating them. The DNA for the CDR3 is TGTGCCAGCAGCGTAGGGGAAGGGGACTATGGCTACACCTTC. Protein product: CASSVGEGDYGYTF.

The genes are TRBV30 and TRBJ1-1, with D maybe TRBD1 (5 bases). Germline V CDR1 and CDR2: GTSNPN, SVGIG (reference sequence). The V gene lost 4 bases and the J gene lost 7 bases, with 10 bases spanning the gap. The CDR3 covers 11 residues. The CDR3 coding sequence is TGTGCCTGGAAGGCAGGGATTGAAGCTTTCTTT. Its protein is CAWKAGIEAFF.

J is TRBJ2-1 and V is TRBV4-3, with TRBD2 identical over 7 bases. There are 17 residues in the CDR3. Germline-derived CDR1 and CDR2 are LGHNA and YSLEER. V was clipped by 0 bases and J by 6 bases; unmatched bases: 11. The DNA of the CDR3 is TGCGCCAGCAGCCAAGATATCAACAGCGGGGAGTTCAATGAGCAGTTCTTC. Its protein product is CASSQDINSGEFNEQFF.

The rearrangement links TRBV11-2 to TRBJ2-3; 7 nucleotides match TRBD1. CDR3 size: 16 residues. The germline V gene encodes CDR1 SGHAT and CDR2 FQNNGV. V lost 0 bases and J lost 2; bases outside the gene matches: 5. CDR3 sequence (DNA): TGTGCCAGCAGCTTAGATCGGGACAGCTCCACAGATACGCAGTATTTT. This gives the protein CASSLDRDSSTDTQYF.

This rearrangement joins TRBV7-8 to TRBJ2-5; 11 bases line up with TRBD2. V shed 5 bases, J shed 4 bases, and the junction held 12 bases outside the gene matches. Germline CDR1 SGHVS, CDR2 FQNEAQ. The CDR3 sequence is 17 residues long. CDR3 residues: CASSKRPGLAVTETQYF. The CDR3 region has the DNA TGTGCCAGCAGCAAACGACCGGGACTAGCGGTTACAGAGACCCAGTACTTC.

About this clone: Other DNA sequences in this sample translate to the same CDR3. The chain recombines TRBV6-5 with TRBJ1-3; D is possibly TRBD1 (5 bases). The CDR3 runs to 15 residues. Germline V gene lookup returns CDR1 MNHEY and CDR2 SVGAGI. Trimming cost V 6 bases and J 5 bases, with 17 bases left between them. CDR3 DNA sequence: TGTGCCAGCAGCCCCCAAATAGGGGATAGAAACACCATATATTTT. Protein product: CASSPQIGDRNTIYF.

The chain couples TRBV7-2 to TRBJ2-4; TRBD2 matches at 9 bases. Per germline, CDR1 SGHTA and CDR2 FQGNSA. V gave up 5 bases and J gave up 0 bases; unmatched junction bases: 5. This CDR3 comprises 16 residues. The CDR3 loop reads CASSRRLAEAKNIQYF. The CDR3 nucleotides are TGTGCCAGCAGCCGCAGACTAGCGGAAGCCAAAAACATTCAGTACTTC.

This clone was seen a handful of times. V and J are TRBV5-4 and TRBJ1-3, with D maybe TRBD1 (5 bases). Germline V CDR1 and CDR2: SGHNT, YYREEE (reference sequence). This CDR3 is built from 15 residues. V was cut by 3 bases and J by 4 bases, with 14 bases left in between. CDR3 DNA: TGTGCCAGCAGCTCCGGGACTGCGGAAGGAAACACCATATATTTT. This sequence encodes CASSSGTAEGNTIYF.

J is TRBJ2-1 and V is TRBV2; 7 bases map to TRBD1. This CDR3 has 12 amino acids. Germline V lookup: CDR1 SNHLY, CDR2 FYNNEI. V gave up 6 bases and J gave up 10 bases; unmatched junction bases: 6. Here the CDR3 reads CASSLGQSEQFF. The CDR3 DNA reads as TGTGCCAGCAGCCTGGGACAGTCGGAGCAGTTCTTC.

The rearrangement links TRBV2 to TRBJ2-2; 9 bases are shared with TRBD2. The V gene's germline CDR1 is SNHLY and CDR2 FYNNEI. The length of the CDR3 is 16 residues. After removal of 6 bases from V and 3 bases from J, the junction contained 8 bases not matched to a gene. CDR3 DNA: TGTGCCAGCAGGGCCGGGACTAGCAGCTACACCGGGGAGCTGTTTTTT. Encoded protein: CASRAGTSSYTGELFF. Full variable domain (remainder filled in from reference TRBV2 and TRBJ2-2): EPEVTQTPSHQVTQMGQEVILRCVPISNHLYFYWYRQILGQKVEFLVSFYNNEISEKSEIFDDQFSVERPDGSNFTLKIRSTKLEDSAMYFCASRAGTSSYTGELFFGEGSRLTVL.

J is TRBJ1-1 and V is TRBV4-3; D is unclear. Per germline, CDR1 LGHNA and CDR2 YSLEER. With 4 bases removed from V and 4 bases from J, the gap between germline ends came to 16 bases. CDR3 length equals 15 residues. The CDR3 sequence is CASSPGEGGFTEAFF. The CDR3 DNA is TGCGCCAGCAGCCCCGGTGAGGGAGGATTCACTGAAGCTTTCTTT.

The chain joins TRBV27 to TRBJ1-5, with 8 bases that match TRBD1. The germline V gene has CDR1 MNHEY and CDR2 SMNVEV (reference sequence). V was pared by 4 bases and J by 5 bases, with 7 bases of the junction left unmatched. The CDR3 is 15 residues long. CDR3 coding DNA: TGTGCCAGCAGTTCCCAGGGGGCTGGAGATCAGCCCCAGCATTTT. Its translation: CASSSQGAGDQPQHF.

The chain links TRBV7-2 to TRBJ1-3, with D tentatively TRBD1 (5 bases). V shed 5 bases and J shed 1 base, with 9 bases lying between them. This CDR3 has 14 residues. CDR1 and CDR2 (germline): SGHTA, FQGNSA. CDR3 amino acids: CASSDRRSGNTIYF. The DNA of the CDR3 is TGTGCCAGCAGCGACAGAAGGTCTGGAAACACCATATATTTT.

This chain links TRBV14 with TRBJ2-7; D not resolved. V gave up 0 bases and J gave up 5 bases, with 8 bases separating them. Germline V CDR1 and CDR2: SGHDN, FVKESK. This CDR3 contains 13 residues. CDR3 nucleotide sequence: TGTGCCAGCAGCCAAGATATCCGGGACGAGCAGTACTTC. Encoded protein: CASSQDIRDEQYF.

A note on this clone: Different DNA sequences within this sample yield the same CDR3. J is TRBJ1-2 and V is TRBV7-9, with a tentative D call TRBD1 (5 bases). The CDR3 sequence is 13 residues long. V dropped 5 bases and J dropped 1 base, with 8 bases sitting between them. The V gene's germline CDR1 is SEHNR and CDR2 FQNEAQ (reference sequence). The CDR3 loop is CASSPDSNYGYTF. The CDR3 DNA is TGTGCCAGCAGCCCCGACAGTAACTATGGCTACACCTTC. The entire variable domain, with the rest obtained from reference TRBV7-9 and TRBJ1-2, is as follows: DTGVSQNPRHKITKRGQNVTFRCDPISEHNRLYWYRQTLGQGPEFLTYFQNEAQLEKSRLLSDRFSAERPKGSFSTLEIQRTEQGDSAMYLCASSPDSNYGYTFGSGTRLTVV.

The rearrangement links TRBV2 to TRBJ1-1, with D uncertain. Between the trimmed V and J ends, which lost 6 bases and 7 bases, there was a span of 15 bases. This CDR3 is built from 13 residues. Germline CDR1 is SNHLY and CDR2 is FYNNEI. The CDR3 DNA reads TGTGCCAGCAGCCGAACAGCAGTTGGTGAAGCTTTCTTT. It encodes CASSRTAVGEAFF. Using reference TRBV2 and TRBJ1-1 for the parts outside the CDR3, the full variable domain is EPEVTQTPSHQVTQMGQEVILRCVPISNHLYFYWYRQILGQKVEFLVSFYNNEISEKSEIFDDQFSVERPDGSNFTLKIRSTKLEDSAMYFCASSRTAVGEAFFGQGTRLTVV.

V gene TRBV27 combines with J gene TRBJ1-1; D may be TRBD1 (6 bases). The V gene's germline CDR1 is MNHEY and CDR2 SMNVEV (reference sequence). This CDR3 is built from 14 residues. V was pared by 7 bases and J by 3 bases, with 15 bases between. The CDR3 is CASIRWGGDTEAFF. The CDR3 DNA sequence: TGTGCCAGCATCCGATGGGGGGGCGACACTGAAGCTTTCTTT.

The chain uses TRBV15 and TRBJ1-2; the match to TRBD1 covers 8 bases. Germline assignment: CDR1 LNHNV and CDR2 YYDKDF (reference sequence). The CDR3 has 15 amino acids. V shed 0 bases, J shed 3 bases, and the junction held 3 bases outside the gene matches. This CDR3 reads CATSRETGVDYGYTF. The CDR3 DNA reads as TGTGCCACCAGCAGAGAGACAGGGGTCGACTATGGCTACACCTTC.

V and J are TRBV11-3 and TRBJ1-1; possible D gene TRBD1, 5 bases. The ends were cut back, 5 bases at V and 4 bases at J, with 17 bases in the middle. From germline, CDR1 is SGHNT and CDR2 YENEEA. The CDR3 runs to 15 residues. This CDR3 is CASSPRGGAITEAFF. The CDR3 DNA is TGTGCCAGCAGCCCCCGTGGCGGGGCGATCACTGAAGCTTTCTTT.

The rearrangement joins TRBV29-1 to TRBJ1-2, with 11 positions matching TRBD1. Germline assignment: CDR1 SQVTM and CDR2 ANQGSEA. This CDR3 comprises 14 residues. The V gene end was trimmed by 6 bases and the J gene end by 5 bases; junction bases not matched to a gene: 8. The CDR3 sequence: CSVATGTGGYGYTF. The CDR3, as DNA: TGCAGCGTAGCCACCGGGACAGGGGGTTATGGCTACACCTTC. Using reference TRBV29-1 and TRBJ1-2 for the parts outside the CDR3, the full variable domain is SAVISQKPSRDICQRGTSLTIQCQVDSQVTMMFWYRQQPGQSLTLIATANQGSEATYESGFVIDKFPISRPNLTFSTLTVSNMSPEDSSIYLCSVATGTGGYGYTFGSGTRLTVV.